Presented here are 6 T cell receptor beta chains from one specimen sequenced in a study of monozygotic twins with inflammatory bowel disease. From its re-call of the 5' RACE reads, TCRdb lists each CDR3 protein once, without DNA. The sample table sets out tens of thousands of distinct CDR3 sequences. The sequencing sample was made of blood. These receptors were collected from a human donor with ulcerative colitis or Crohn's disease, or a healthy co-twin of an affected twin (not recorded which).

The gene calls are TRBV12-3 or TRBV12-4 and TRBJ1-2. CDR3 size: 13 residues. CDR3: CASSPETNYGYTF.

The chain recombines TRBV27 with TRBJ2-7; TCRdb's D gene call, TRBD1, goes unchecked for lack of DNA. Germline CDR1 and CDR2: MNHEY and SMNVEV (reference sequence). The CDR3 spans 12 residues. CDR3 sequence: CASSATGSEQYF.

This chain links TRBV7-2 with TRBJ2-7. The CDR3 spans 11 residues. From germline, CDR1 is SGHTA and CDR2 FQGNSA. The CDR3 reads CASSQMSEQYF.

The V gene is TRBV20-1, the J gene TRBJ1-2. In germline, CDR1 is DFQATT, CDR2 SNEGSKA (reference sequence). The CDR3 runs 15 residues. The CDR3 sequence is CSARVNGPANYGYTF.

The chain is built from TRBV10-3 and TRBJ2-3; TCRdb picks TRBD2, but there is no DNA to check that call. The CDR3 has 16 amino acids. In germline, CDR1 is ENHRY, CDR2 SYGVKD. The CDR3 is CAISGGTSGGTDTQYF.

The chain uses TRBV12-3 or TRBV12-4 and TRBJ2-5; as DNA is missing, the TRBD1 call by TCRdb cannot be tested. The CDR3 covers 14 residues. The CDR3 spells CASTLGWGGETQYF.